Each of the 13 T cell receptor beta chains below was sequenced from the same sample in a study of cytomegalovirus exposure and HLA in healthy donors. Vbeta (60) and Jbeta (13) primers were used in the PCR. The data were produced by immunoSEQ multiplex PCR, yet TCRdb's version contains in-frame clones alone and is incomplete. The sample includes 150,000 to 200,000 clones, 62% of them seen just once. Source material: PBMCs. All receptors derive from a man aged 40-55 years in good health and CMV-seronegative.

A few counts support this clone. V is TRBV10-3 and J is TRBJ2-3, with TRBD2 matching 15 bases. CDR1 is ENHRY and CDR2 is SYGVKD in the germline V gene. The CDR3 spans 22 residues. V dropped 2 bases and J dropped 2; count of bases not matched to a gene: 17. CDR3 residues: CAISEPTGTSGGRSAYTDTQYF. CDR3 sequence (DNA): TGTGCCATCAGTGAGCCGACCGGGACTAGCGGGGGGCGATCGGCTTACACAGATACGCAGTATTTT.

The chain is built from TRBV10-3 and TRBJ1-2; weak D call: TRBD1 (6 bases). Germline V gene data show CDR1 as ENHRY and CDR2 as SYGVKD. CDR3 length equals 17 residues. V was pared by 0 bases and J by 7 bases, with 21 bases between. The CDR3 coding sequence is TGTGCCATCAGTGAGTCAAGGCGAACTGGGGGCGAGATTGGCTACACCTTC. Residues: CAISESRRTGGEIGYTF.

This chain uses TRBV6-4 with TRBJ2-1; D is perhaps TRBD2 (7 bases). Germline assignment: CDR1 MRHNA and CDR2 SNTAGT. Between the trimmed V and J ends, which lost 6 bases and 7 bases, there was a span of 19 bases. This CDR3 spans 15 amino acids. The CDR3 coding sequence is TGTGCCAGCAGCCTAGAGGCGGGGGCCCATAATGAGCAGTTCTTC. Translating gives CASSLEAGAHNEQFF.

This clone showed up just a few times. The chain is built from TRBV19 and TRBJ2-7; 8 bases align to TRBD1. The CDR3 covers 15 residues. With 2 bases clipped from V and 4 bases from J, the junction kept 7 bases outside the gene matches. In germline, CDR1 is LNHDA, CDR2 SQIVND (reference sequence). CDR3 amino acids: CASSIRDRSIYEQYF. CDR3 DNA sequence: TGTGCCAGTAGTATACGGGACAGGTCAATTTACGAGCAGTACTTC.

V is TRBV6-6 and J is TRBJ2-7; D is possibly TRBD1 (6 bases). The CDR3 runs to 14 residues. V lost 6 bases, J lost 5 bases, and 17 bases lay in between. CDR1 MNHNY and CDR2 SVGAGI come from the germline V gene (reference sequence). CDR3 amino acids: CASRPTGNRDEQYF. In nucleotides, the CDR3 is TGTGCCAGCAGACCTACAGGGAATAGAGACGAGCAGTACTTC.

This sequence joins TRBV11-2 and TRBJ1-1; no reliable D call. Looked up from germline, CDR1 is SGHAT and CDR2 is FQNNGV. The V end was cut by 1 base, the J end by 2 bases, with 11 bases between. This CDR3 comprises 15 residues. The CDR3 protein is CASSLVTEGNTEAFF. Written as DNA, the CDR3 is TGTGCCAGCAGCTTAGTTACGGAGGGCAACACTGAAGCTTTCTTT. Looking up the rest from reference TRBV11-2 and TRBJ1-1 gives the full variable domain: EAGVAQSPRYKIIEKRQSVAFWCNPISGHATLYWYQQILGQGPKLLIQFQNNGVVDDSQLPKDRFSAERLKGVDSTLKIQPAKLEDSAVYLCASSLVTEGNTEAFFGQGTRLTVV.

The chain uses TRBV25-1 and TRBJ2-3; TRBD1 agrees at 8 bases. Germline V gene data show CDR1 as MGHDK and CDR2 as SYGVNS. The CDR3 has 15 amino acids. V lost 4 bases and J lost 2; bases outside the gene matches: 5. The DNA of the CDR3 is TGTGCCAGCAGTGTGGACAGGGCCAACACAGATACGCAGTATTTT. Encoded protein: CASSVDRANTDTQYF. The complete variable domain, with remaining parts taken from reference TRBV25-1 and TRBJ2-3, reads EADIYQTPRYLVIGTGKKITLECSQTMGHDKMYWYQQDPGMELHLIHYSYGVNSTEKGDLSSESTVSRIRTEHFPLTLESARPSHTSQYLCASSVDRANTDTQYFGPGTRLTVL.

The chain couples TRBV7-9 to TRBJ2-3; possibly TRBD1 for D (6 bases). Germline-derived CDR1 and CDR2 are SEHNR and FQNEAQ (reference sequence). The CDR3 covers 13 residues. The germline V and J ends were trimmed by 1 base and 7 bases, with 9 bases remaining between them. The CDR3 loop is CASSLDRDHTQYF. The CDR3 nucleotides are TGTGCCAGCAGCTTAGACAGGGACCATACGCAGTATTTT.

This clone was seen more than once but under ten times. This rearrangement joins TRBV5-6 to TRBJ1-5; 10 bases are shared with TRBD1. The V segment lost 3 bases and the J segment 2 bases; nucleotides outside the gene matches: 2. The CDR3 is 15 amino acids. Looked up from germline, CDR1 is SGHDT and CDR2 is YYEEEE. As DNA, the CDR3 is TGTGCCAGCAGCTCGACAGGGGGCGGCAATCAGCCCCAGCATTTT. Encoded protein: CASSSTGGGNQPQHF.

V usage is TRBV4-3 and J usage is TRBJ2-2; the match to TRBD2 covers 9 bases. CDR3 length equals 16 residues. Germline loops: CDR1 LGHNA, CDR2 YSLEER. V was pared by 0 bases and J by 5 bases, with 4 bases of the junction left unmatched. CDR3 bases: TGCGCCAGCAGCCAAGATTTAGCGGGGGCGACCGGGGAGCTGTTTTTT. Protein sequence: CASSQDLAGATGELFF.

CDR3 sequence: CAISELLRGGTEAFF. CDR3 sequence (DNA): TGTGCCATCAGTGAGTTATTAAGGGGAGGTACTGAAGCTTTCTTT. The chain couples TRBV10-3 to TRBJ1-1; D is perhaps TRBD1 (5 bases). CDR1 is ENHRY, CDR2 SYGVKD, per germline. Trimming left V 1 base short and J 5 bases short, with 14 bases between. There are 15 residues in the CDR3.

This chain joins TRBV9 and TRBJ2-7, with 8 bases that match TRBD1. The CDR3 is 15 amino acids. The germline V gene encodes CDR1 SGDLS and CDR2 YYNGEE. With 3 bases clipped from V and 7 bases from J, the junction kept 12 bases outside the gene matches. CDR3 region: CASSATGDVLGEQYF. The CDR3 nucleotides are TGTGCCAGCAGCGCGACAGGGGATGTTCTGGGGGAGCAGTACTTC.

The V and J genes are TRBV7-9 and TRBJ1-1; D not resolved. The CDR3 is 12 residues long. Trimming stripped 5 bases from V and 0 bases from J, with 4 bases between. Germline V lookup: CDR1 SEHNR, CDR2 FQNEAQ (reference sequence). The CDR3 DNA sequence: TGTGCCAGCAGCCAGGTGAACACTGAAGCTTTCTTT. Translated: CASSQVNTEAFF.